This TCR beta chain was retrieved from a study of naive and memory T cell subsets. Study findings and constraints: Possibly reflecting memory cells re-expressing CD45RA, a few larger clonotypes occurred in naive repertoires, especially CD8.

The trim removed 4 bases at V and 3 bases at J, leaving 3 bases unmatched. CDR3 length equals 14 residues. CDR1 is MDHEN, CDR2 SYDVKM, per germline. Details on this clonotype: The antigen remains unidentified.

Two oligonucleotides, mixed equimolar, formed the beta constant-region primer covering TRBC1 and TRBC2. Ligated cDNA was amplified by four rounds of PCR with nested alpha and beta constant-region primers and SP2. An oligonucleotide with the SP2 primer and a 12-nucleotide UMI was ligated to the cDNA 3' end. Using its own MiXCR run on the UMI-ligation and nested PCR reads, TCRdb lists one record per CDR3 protein. The table records over 110,000 distinct CDR3 sequences, approximately 18% of them present only once. The chain employs TRBV28 and TRBJ1-5, with TRBD1 matching over 7 bases. The origin of this receptor is a human donor in good health. Sample: naive CD8+ T cells from blood. CDR3 sequence (DNA): TGTGCCAGCAGTTCTACAGGGGTCAATCAGCCCCAGCATTTT. Translated, it gives CASSSTGVNQPQHF.